The 6 T cell receptor beta chains below come from one sample, sequenced in a study of vaccination effects on CD4 cells after COVID-19. Produced via immunoSEQ multiplex PCR; TCRdb's table is partial and in-frame only. The sample gives tens of thousands of clones, approximately 80% of which show up once; approximately 2% is in the top ten. The antigens of these receptors remain unknown. Before any sequencing was done, the ViraFEST assay used viral peptide pools to expand antigen-specific CD4+ T cells. Around day 10 of culture, CD4+ T cells were separated out. Participants completed two doses of the BNT162b2 or mRNA-1273 vaccine. Sequencing was performed on CD4+ T cells from PBMCs cultured with HCoV-NL63 spike peptides, taken after COVID-19 vaccination. All receptors derive from a human donor who received a COVID-19 vaccine. Some clones in this sample may be carry-over from other donors' samples.

This CDR3 is CASSGTGQPNTGELFF. The CDR3 DNA reads as TGTGCCAGCAGCGGAACAGGCCAACCGAACACCGGGGAGCTGTTTTTT. The gene calls are TRBV5-6 and TRBJ2-2, with D perhaps TRBD1 (5 bases). V was pared by 4 bases and J by 0 bases, with 13 bases between. This CDR3 contains 16 residues. CDR1 SGHDT and CDR2 YYEEEE come from the germline V gene.

This sequence joins TRBV5-1 and TRBJ1-4; TRBD1 matches at 7 bases. V gave up 5 bases and J gave up 5 bases; unmatched junction bases: 6. Germline V gene data show CDR1 as SGHRS and CDR2 as YFSETQ. The CDR3 totals 14 residues. The CDR3 sequence is CASRGVGGNEKLFF. CDR3 sequence (DNA): TGCGCCAGCAGGGGGGTAGGGGGCAATGAAAAACTGTTTTTT.

This chain uses TRBV7-3 with TRBJ1-3; perhaps TRBD1 as D (6 bases). This CDR3 spans 15 amino acids. The V gene lost 6 bases and the J gene lost 3 bases, with 15 bases spanning the gap. The germline V gene encodes CDR1 SGHTA and CDR2 FQGTGA. The CDR3 DNA follows: TGTGCCAGCAGTCTATCCGGGACAATTGGAAACACCATATATTTT. It specifies CASSLSGTIGNTIYF.

On this clone itself: Additional DNA sequences in this sample encode the identical CDR3. This chain uses TRBV5-1 with TRBJ2-5; D call uncertain. The CDR3 totals 14 residues. Germline assignment: CDR1 SGHRS and CDR2 YFSETQ. The germline V and J ends were trimmed by 0 bases and 5 bases, with 11 bases remaining between them. CDR3 DNA sequence: TGCGCCAGCAGCTTGGTGGGTGGCCAGGAGACCCAGTACTTC. It encodes CASSLVGGQETQYF.

The V and J genes are TRBV11-2 and TRBJ2-2; perhaps TRBD2 as D (5 bases). CDR1 is SGHAT, CDR2 FQNNGV, per germline. V lost 5 bases and J lost 0, with 19 bases in between. The CDR3 spans 18 residues. CDR3 DNA: TGTGCCAGCAGCCCCAGGCTGACCGGAGGTCCGAACACCGGGGAGCTGTTTTTT. Its translation is CASSPRLTGGPNTGELFF.

The chain has TRBV6-6 and TRBJ2-4, with D possibly called TRBD1 or TRBD2 (7 bases each). V dropped 5 bases and J dropped 0 bases, with 20 bases sitting between them. The germline V gene encodes CDR1 MNHNY and CDR2 SVGAGI (reference sequence). The CDR3 totals 18 residues. The CDR3 coding sequence is TGTGCCAGCAGTCCAGGGGGAGGGACGTCAGTAGCCAAAAACATTCAGTACTTC. It codes for CASSPGGGTSVAKNIQYF.